Reported below is one TCR beta chain. This entry belongs to a study of blood T cells in healthy people across ages. It was with a sample-barcoded 5' primer and a J-beta primer mix that a second PCR of roughly 6 to 11 cycles was run. MiXCR, run by TCRdb on the 5' RACE reads, gives a single entry per CDR3 protein. The data show about 1.8 million distinct CDR3 sequences, with roughly 49% seen just once and roughly 2% held by the top ten. V trimming: 1 base; J trimming: 6 bases; junction bases outside the gene matches: 5. The CDR3 is 16 amino acids. In germline, CDR1 is SGHRS, CDR2 YFSETQ. The sequenced material came from blood. The receptor's source is a woman aged 40-49 years in good health. The rearrangement uses TRBV5-1 and TRBJ2-1; 12 bases are shared with TRBD2. CDR3 residues: CASSLITTSGGNEQFF. CDR3 in DNA: TGCGCCAGCAGCTTGATTACGACTAGCGGGGGCAATGAGCAGTTCTTC.